This record looks at one T cell receptor (beta chain) sequence and its context. This clonotype was recorded a few times. Its antigen remains unidentified. No much larger clonotype is one base removed from it; base qualities were not supplied. The junction carries 12 bases between V and J, which are trimmed by 3 bases and 9 bases respectively. Counted from cysteine to phenylalanine, this CDR3 has 13 amino acids. Here the CDR3 DNA is all that survives: 39 bases in frame from base 1. Per the germline V gene, SGHTA is the CDR1 and FQGNSA is the CDR2. Libraries were built with 5' RACE. Instrument on record: Illumina HiSeq 2000. Template switching added a universal primer binding site, and the final cDNA carried a unique molecular identifier that allowed TCR cDNA molecules to be counted accurately. Specific primers in the conserved constant-segment region were used to synthesize first-strand cDNA for the TCR alpha and beta chains. Each cDNA library was double barcoded, with a SMART-Mk sample barcode plus Illumina barcodes, to control for contamination. TruSeq adapter sequences and Illumina sample barcodes were added in two successive PCR steps. The TCR alpha and beta cDNA libraries were sequenced on the Illumina HiSeq platform using custom primers. Per the authors' processing: Unique molecular identifiers were extracted from raw reads with MiGEC, and CDR3 positions were determined with MiXCR. Recombination models were inferred per individual with the repgenHMM and IGoR tools using an EM algorithm. Shared clonotypes were analyzed with the tcR package in R, and sharing was normalized by the product of cloneset sizes. To study raw recombination without the effects of thymic and clonal selection, out-of-frame nonproductive sequences were analyzed. The public sequencing data were trimmed at Q25 with fastp and processed into clonotypes with MiXCR by TCRdb, which kept only in-frame beta chains. For every CDR3 protein sequence, its rows merge into one entry that carries the most common genes and DNA. These V and J calls derive from TCRdb rather than the authors' analysis. The sample contains some 730,000 distinct CDR3 sequences, 15% to 20% of them found a single time. Together, the top ten hold about an eighth of the sample.

The entry originates in a study of identical twins (dated by TCRdb to 2016 to 2018). About the investigation overall: TCR alpha and beta repertoires from monozygotic twins, unrelated adults of various ages and cord blood were deep-sequenced to test whether fetal clonotypes persist. To rule out contamination, replicate twin experiments were performed at different times with different library preparation protocols.

Overall study results and their limits: Compared with coincidental sharing between unrelated individuals, out-of-frame TCR alpha sequences shared between twins showed an excess of sequences with low generation probability. A weaker excess of twin sharing was found in beta out-of-frame sequences because the signal-to-noise ratio was lowered by fewer shared sequences. In monozygotic twins, out-of-frame TCR alpha sharing was systematically underestimated by recombination models, although the models agreed with sharing between unrelated individuals. Because the same donors could not be followed over many years, conclusions were based on cross-sectional statistical analysis. Zero-insertion analyses could be partly confounded by invariant T cells such as MAIT and iNKT, although diverse VJ usage argued against such confounding for most clonotypes. Abundant cord blood beta clonotypes carried fewer insertions; young adult naive repertoires showed a weaker similar trend, while memory repertoires showed none.

All donors were healthy Caucasians. Three pairs of female monozygotic twins, all aged about 18 to 30 years, were included in the twin cohort. Peripheral blood mononuclear cells were the source from which RNA for the TCR libraries was isolated. The same sample was also studied in work on T cells expressing NK-cell markers. As that second paper reports: TCR beta-chain repertoires were profiled in sorted CD3+CD56+NKG2C+, CD3+CD56+NKG2C- and CD3+CD56-NKG2C+ T-cell subsets from several donors. Seven of the eight sequenced donors were HCMV-seropositive and one was HCMV-seronegative. In several experiments an anti-gammadeltaTCR antibody was added to restrict sorting to alphabetaTCR-expressing T cells. In six donors, the dominant CD3+CD56+NKG2C+ clonotypes were among the top 10 CD8+ clonotypes and accounted for roughly 1.0-8% of CD8+ T cells. Those dominant clonotypes were again the most abundant among CD3+CD56-NKG2C+ cells in a handful of donors, at about 28.3-65%. Whether the expanded NKG2C-expressing T cell clones were specific for HCMV antigens was left unclear. All eight donors whose samples were sequenced were randomly selected healthy volunteers, three of them men and five women. To determine HCMV serostatus, a commercial ELISA kit was used to detect HCMV-specific IgG in serum. For over five donors, unsorted PBMC were also used to sequence bulk peripheral blood T-cell repertoires. MIGEC was used to demultiplex reads and group the reads by UMI, and MiTCR was used to assemble and quantify clonotypes. To remove erroneous sequences, TCR cDNA sequences were retained only when supported by two or more reads. The tcR package was used for downstream repertoire analysis, and clonotypes were matched between fractions using CDR3 nucleotide sequence together with V segment. Antigen specificity was annotated against VDJdb with VDJmatch, allowing one amino acid substitution in CDR3.

The chain couples TRBV7-2 to TRBJ1-5; a confident D gene designation cannot be given. Sequencing was carried out using PBMCs. The origin of this receptor is a woman in her late teens or twenties in good health. This receptor carries the CDR3 CASSFTPQGPQHF. The nucleotide sequence is TGTGCCAGCAGCTTCACTCCCCAAGGGCCCCAGCATTTT.